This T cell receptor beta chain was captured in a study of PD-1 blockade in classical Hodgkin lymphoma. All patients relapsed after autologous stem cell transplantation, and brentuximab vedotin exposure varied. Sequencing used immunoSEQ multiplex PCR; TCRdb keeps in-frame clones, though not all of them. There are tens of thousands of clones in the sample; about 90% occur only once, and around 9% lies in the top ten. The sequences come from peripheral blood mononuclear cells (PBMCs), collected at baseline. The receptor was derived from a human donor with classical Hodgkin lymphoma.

The CDR3 nucleotides are TGTGCCAGCAGCTTGGTAGTTGGGTATGGCTACACCTTC. Protein: CASSLVVGYGYTF. This chain joins TRBV5-4 and TRBJ1-2; unclear D gene. Germline V gene data show CDR1 as SGHNT and CDR2 as YYREEE (reference sequence). CDR3 size: 13 residues. The V end was cut by 0 bases, the J end by 5 bases, with 8 bases between. The complete variable domain, with remaining parts taken from reference TRBV5-4 and TRBJ1-2, reads ETGVTQSPTHLIKTRGQQVTLRCSSQSGHNTVSWYQQALGQGPQFIFQYYREEENGRGNFPPRFSGLQFPNYSSELNVNALELDDSALYLCASSLVVGYGYTFGSGTRLTVV.